These 3 T cell receptor beta chains originate from one sample sequenced in a study of T cells in Graves' hyperthyroidism and ophthalmopathy. Amplified regions were TCR beta CDR3 sequences from RNA transcripts. RT-PCR in the first round (using the HTBI primer set) targeted the TCR CDR3. MiXCR was run by TCRdb on the multiplex PCR reads, yielding one entry per CDR3 protein. The repertoire holds about 260,000 distinct CDR3 sequences, roughly 15% seen once, with around 26% in the top ten. Sequenced input: blood. The receptors originated from a woman aged 18-29 years with Graves' ophthalmopathy.

This clonotype was detected ten times or more. The chain recombines TRBV9 with TRBJ2-5; 14 nucleotides line up with TRBD2. V shed 0 bases and J 4 bases; nucleotides not matched to a gene: 5. This CDR3 has 17 residues. From germline, CDR1 is SGDLS and CDR2 YYNGEE. CDR3 sequence: CASSVGGLAGVGETQYF. CDR3 in DNA: TGTGCCAGCAGCGTAGGGGGACTAGCGGGGGTGGGAGAGACCCAGTACTTC.

This clonotype was picked up many times. The V and J genes are TRBV9 and TRBJ1-1; D not resolved. The germline V gene encodes CDR1 SGDLS and CDR2 YYNGEE. The V end was cut by 0 bases, the J end by 0 bases, with 9 bases between. This CDR3 contains 15 residues. The CDR3 spells CASSVDNRVNTEAFF. CDR3 nucleotide sequence: TGTGCCAGCAGCGTAGATAACAGAGTGAACACTGAAGCTTTCTTT.

A single count supports this clonotype. The V call is TRBV3-1, the J call TRBJ1-1; 8 nucleotides agree with TRBD1. Looked up from germline, CDR1 is LGHDT and CDR2 is YNNKEL (reference sequence). With V trimmed by 3 bases and J by 1 base, 7 bases remained unmatched. The CDR3 has 16 amino acids. The CDR3 bases are TGTGCCAGCAGCCAGCCCGGGACAGGAGCGAACACTGAAGCTTTCTTT. It encodes CASSQPGTGANTEAFF.